This T cell receptor beta chain was identified in a study of blood T cell repertoires in COVID-19. As for the study in general: COVID-19 samples, acute and convalescent, were from the United States, Italy and Spain. PBMCs, B-cell-depleted T cells, or T cells provided the cDNA or gDNA that made up the material.

Between the trimmed V and J ends, which lost 5 bases and 5 bases, there was a span of 14 bases. Germline V lookup: CDR1 SEHNR, CDR2 FQNEAQ (reference sequence). The CDR3 runs to 14 residues. Per the original methods: Counts of nucleated cells, estimated from reference gene primer amplification, were obtained. Method: immunoSEQ multiplex PCR; TCRdb's copy keeps in-frame clones and lacks some. D and trimming come from the DNA, and the V and J calls and clone size come from that table. The sample records about 190,000 clones, 70% to 80% being singletons. This TCR was sampled from a man aged 50 or older who had recovered from COVID-19. This chain uses TRBV7-9 with TRBJ2-3, with a weak D call TRBD2 (6 bases). Sequenced sample: peripheral blood. The DNA of the CDR3 is TGTGCCAGCAGCATAAGCGGGTTGGAAGATACGCAGTATTTT. It encodes CASSISGLEDTQYF. Full variable domain (remainder filled in from reference TRBV7-9 and TRBJ2-3): DTGVSQNPRHKITKRGQNVTFRCDPISEHNRLYWYRQTLGQGPEFLTYFQNEAQLEKSRLLSDRFSAERPKGSFSTLEIQRTEQGDSAMYLCASSISGLEDTQYFGPGTRLTVL.